Sequencing of this T cell receptor beta chain was carried out in a study of blood T cell repertoires in COVID-19. The overall study: Samples came from the United States, Italy and Spain, spanning acute and convalescent COVID-19.

Everyone who took part was roughly 18 to 89 years old, and they came from 20 to 25 US areas. Resolution of symptoms, clearance, or two negative PCRs was present in recovered Cohort 3 donors. Authors' processing steps: Quantification of nucleated cells was approximated via reference gene primer amplification. The repertoire was sequenced with immunoSEQ multiplex PCR; TCRdb's copy has only in-frame clones and lacks some. D and trimming were read from the DNA, whereas the V and J calls and clone size are those reported in that table. Among some 500,000 clones listed, roughly 88% were seen once. This CDR3 has 16 amino acids.

This receptor was obtained from a woman in her 40s who had recovered from COVID-19. Material for sequencing was PBMCs or T cells enriched from blood (not recorded which). This rearrangement joins TRBV21-1 to TRBJ2-5; TRBD2 is taken as the D call from the table, unchecked against the DNA. TRBV21-1 represents a pseudogene. The CDR3 DNA sequence: TGTGCCAGCAGCAAATTACTGGGGGGGGGCCCAGAGACCCAGTACTTC. This encodes CASSKLLGGGPETQYF.